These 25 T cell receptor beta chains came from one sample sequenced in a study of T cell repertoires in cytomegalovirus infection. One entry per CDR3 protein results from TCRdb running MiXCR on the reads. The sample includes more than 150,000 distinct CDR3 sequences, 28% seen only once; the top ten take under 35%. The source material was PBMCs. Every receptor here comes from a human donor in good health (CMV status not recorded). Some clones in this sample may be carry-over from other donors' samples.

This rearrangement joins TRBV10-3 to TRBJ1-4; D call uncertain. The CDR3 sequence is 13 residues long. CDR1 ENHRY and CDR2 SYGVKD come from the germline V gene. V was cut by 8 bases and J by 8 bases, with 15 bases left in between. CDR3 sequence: CAIGKVLGEKLFF. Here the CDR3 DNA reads TGTGCCATCGGGAAAGTCCTCGGGGAAAAACTGTTTTTT.

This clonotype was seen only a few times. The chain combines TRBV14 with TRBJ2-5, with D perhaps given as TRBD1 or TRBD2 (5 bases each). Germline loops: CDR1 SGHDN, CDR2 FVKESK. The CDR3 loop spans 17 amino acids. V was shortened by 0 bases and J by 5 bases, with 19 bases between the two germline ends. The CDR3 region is CASSQDDGTGGWETQYF. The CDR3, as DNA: TGTGCCAGCAGCCAAGATGATGGGACCGGAGGATGGGAGACCCAGTACTTC.

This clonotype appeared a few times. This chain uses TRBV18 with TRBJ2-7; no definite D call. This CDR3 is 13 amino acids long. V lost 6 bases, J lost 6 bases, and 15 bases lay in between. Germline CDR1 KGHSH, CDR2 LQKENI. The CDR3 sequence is CASSPQANAEQYF. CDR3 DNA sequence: TGTGCCAGCTCTCCTCAAGCAAATGCCGAGCAGTACTTC.

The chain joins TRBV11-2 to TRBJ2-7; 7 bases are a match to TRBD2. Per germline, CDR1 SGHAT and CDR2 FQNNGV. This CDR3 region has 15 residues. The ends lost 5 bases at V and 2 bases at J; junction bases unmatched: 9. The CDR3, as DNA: TGTGCCAGCAGCGCCCCCTACGGGGGGACCTACGAGCAGTACTTC. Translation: CASSAPYGGTYEQYF.

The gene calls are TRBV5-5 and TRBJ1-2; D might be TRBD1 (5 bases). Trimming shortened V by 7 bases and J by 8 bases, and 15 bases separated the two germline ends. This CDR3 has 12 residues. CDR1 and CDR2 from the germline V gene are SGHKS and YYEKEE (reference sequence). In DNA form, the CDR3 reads TGTGCCAGCCTAGAGCCGGGGGAAGGCTACACCTTC. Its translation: CASLEPGEGYTF.

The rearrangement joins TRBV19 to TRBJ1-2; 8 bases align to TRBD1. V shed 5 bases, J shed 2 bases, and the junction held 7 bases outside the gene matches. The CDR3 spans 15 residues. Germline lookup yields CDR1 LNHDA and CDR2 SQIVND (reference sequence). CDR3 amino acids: CASSPWTGRNYGYTF. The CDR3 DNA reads TGTGCCAGTAGTCCCTGGACAGGGAGGAACTATGGCTACACCTTC.

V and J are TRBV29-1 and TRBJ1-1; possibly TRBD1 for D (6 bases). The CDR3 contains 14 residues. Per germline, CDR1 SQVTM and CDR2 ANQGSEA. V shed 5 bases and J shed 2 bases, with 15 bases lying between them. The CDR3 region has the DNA TGCAGCGTTCGCCACAGGGATTTCAACACTGAAGCTTTCTTT. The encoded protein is CSVRHRDFNTEAFF.

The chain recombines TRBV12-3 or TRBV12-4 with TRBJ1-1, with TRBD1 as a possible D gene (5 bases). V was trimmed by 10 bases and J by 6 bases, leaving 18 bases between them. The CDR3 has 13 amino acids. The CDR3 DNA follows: TGTGCCACACGGGAGATAGGGGACGCTGAAGCTTTCTTT. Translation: CATREIGDAEAFF.

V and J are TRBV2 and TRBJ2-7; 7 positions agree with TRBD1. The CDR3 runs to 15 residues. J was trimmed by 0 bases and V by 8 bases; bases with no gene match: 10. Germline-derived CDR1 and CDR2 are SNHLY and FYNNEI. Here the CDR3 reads CASGRGQEGSYEQYF. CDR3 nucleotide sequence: TGTGCCAGCGGCCGAGGACAGGAAGGCTCCTACGAGCAGTACTTC.

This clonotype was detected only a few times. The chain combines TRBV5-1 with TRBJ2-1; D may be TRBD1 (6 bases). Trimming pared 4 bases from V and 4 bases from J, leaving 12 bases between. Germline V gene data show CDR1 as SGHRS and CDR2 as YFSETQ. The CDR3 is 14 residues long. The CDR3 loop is CASSLNREYNEQFF. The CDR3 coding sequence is TGCGCCAGCAGCCTCAACAGGGAATACAATGAGCAGTTCTTC. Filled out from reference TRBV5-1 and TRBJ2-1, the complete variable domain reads KAGVTQTPRYLIKTRGQQVTLSCSPISGHRSVSWYQQTPGQGLQFLFEYFSETQRNKGNFPGRFSGRQFSNSRSEMNVSTLELGDSALYLCASSLNREYNEQFFGPGTRLTVL.

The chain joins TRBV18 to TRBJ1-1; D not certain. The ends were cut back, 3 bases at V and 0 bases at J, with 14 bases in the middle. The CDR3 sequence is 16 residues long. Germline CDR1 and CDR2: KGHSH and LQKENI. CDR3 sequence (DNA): TGTGCCAGCTCACCCTTGAGGGATGGAATGAACACTGAAGCTTTCTTT. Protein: CASSPLRDGMNTEAFF.

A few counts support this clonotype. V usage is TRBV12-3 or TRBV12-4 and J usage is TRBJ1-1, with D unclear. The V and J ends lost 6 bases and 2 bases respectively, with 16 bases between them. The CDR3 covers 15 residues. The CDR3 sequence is CASSPPREGNTEAFF. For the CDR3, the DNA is TGTGCCAGCAGCCCCCCGCGGGAGGGTAACACTGAAGCTTTCTTT.

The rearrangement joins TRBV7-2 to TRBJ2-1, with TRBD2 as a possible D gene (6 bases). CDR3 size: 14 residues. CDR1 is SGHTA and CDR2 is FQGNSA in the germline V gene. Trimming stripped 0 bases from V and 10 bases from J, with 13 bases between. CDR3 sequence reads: CASSLAGWRGEQFF. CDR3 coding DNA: TGTGCCAGCAGCTTAGCGGGGTGGAGGGGAGAGCAGTTCTTC.

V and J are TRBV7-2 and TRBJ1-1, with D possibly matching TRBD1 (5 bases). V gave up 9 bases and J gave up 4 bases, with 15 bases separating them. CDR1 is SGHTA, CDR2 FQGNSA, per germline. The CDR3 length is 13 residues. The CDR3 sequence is CASLRGGATEAFF. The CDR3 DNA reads TGTGCCAGTTTAAGGGGAGGGGCCACTGAAGCTTTCTTT.

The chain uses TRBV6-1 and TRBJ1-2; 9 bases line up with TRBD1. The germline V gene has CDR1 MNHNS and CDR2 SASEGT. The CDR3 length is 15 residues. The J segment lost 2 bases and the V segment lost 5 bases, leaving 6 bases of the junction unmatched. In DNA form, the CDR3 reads TGTGCCAGCAGTTACGCCGGGACAGGGAACTATGGCTACACCTTC. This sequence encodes CASSYAGTGNYGYTF.

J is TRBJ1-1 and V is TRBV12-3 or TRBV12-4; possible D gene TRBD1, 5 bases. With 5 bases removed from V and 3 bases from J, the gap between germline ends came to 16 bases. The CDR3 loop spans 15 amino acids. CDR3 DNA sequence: TGTGCCAGCAGTCTCCGGGGCTCGAGGGACACTGAAGCTTTCTTT. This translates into CASSLRGSRDTEAFF.

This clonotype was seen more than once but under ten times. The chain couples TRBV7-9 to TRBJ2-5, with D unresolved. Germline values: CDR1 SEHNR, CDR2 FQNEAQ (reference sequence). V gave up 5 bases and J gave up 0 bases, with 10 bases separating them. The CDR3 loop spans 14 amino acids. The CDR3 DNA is TGTGCCAGCAGCGTCGGTTCGTACCAAGAGACCCAGTACTTC. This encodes CASSVGSYQETQYF.

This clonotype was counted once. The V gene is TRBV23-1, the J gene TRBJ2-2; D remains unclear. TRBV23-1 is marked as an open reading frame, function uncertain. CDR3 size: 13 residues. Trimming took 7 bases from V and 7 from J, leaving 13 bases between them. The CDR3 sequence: CASNPWGGGELFF. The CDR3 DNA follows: TGCGCCAGCAATCCCTGGGGTGGCGGGGAGCTGTTTTTT.

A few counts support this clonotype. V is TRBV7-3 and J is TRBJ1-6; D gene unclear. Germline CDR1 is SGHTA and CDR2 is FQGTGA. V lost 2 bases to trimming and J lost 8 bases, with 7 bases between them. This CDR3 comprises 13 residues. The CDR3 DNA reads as TGTGCCAGCAGCTTATCTCCGGATTCACCCCTCCACTTT. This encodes CASSLSPDSPLHF.

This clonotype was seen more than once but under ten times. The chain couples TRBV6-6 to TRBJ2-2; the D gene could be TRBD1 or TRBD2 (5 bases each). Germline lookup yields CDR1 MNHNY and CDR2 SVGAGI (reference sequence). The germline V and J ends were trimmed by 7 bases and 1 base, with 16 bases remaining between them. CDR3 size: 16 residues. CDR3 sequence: CASIPRGQMNTGELFF. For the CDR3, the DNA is TGTGCCAGCATCCCCCGGGGCCAAATGAACACCGGGGAGCTGTTTTTT.

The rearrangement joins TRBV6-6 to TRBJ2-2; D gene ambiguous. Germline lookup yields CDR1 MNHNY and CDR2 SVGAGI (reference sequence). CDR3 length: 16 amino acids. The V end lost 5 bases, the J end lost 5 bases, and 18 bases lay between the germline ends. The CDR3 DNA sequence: TGTGCCAGCAGTCCCGGCCCGAGTAGGGTGACCGGGGAGCTGTTTTTT. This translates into CASSPGPSRVTGELFF.

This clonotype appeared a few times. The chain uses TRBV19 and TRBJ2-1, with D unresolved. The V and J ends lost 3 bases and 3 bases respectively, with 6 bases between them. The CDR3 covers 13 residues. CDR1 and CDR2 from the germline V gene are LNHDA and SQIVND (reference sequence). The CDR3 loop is CASSIPGYNEQFF. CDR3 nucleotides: TGTGCCAGTAGTATTCCAGGCTACAATGAGCAGTTCTTC.

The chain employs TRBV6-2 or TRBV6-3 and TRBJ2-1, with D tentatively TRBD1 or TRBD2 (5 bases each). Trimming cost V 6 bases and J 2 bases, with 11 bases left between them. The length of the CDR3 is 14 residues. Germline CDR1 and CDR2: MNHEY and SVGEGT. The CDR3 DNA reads TGTGCCAGCAGCCGAGGGGTTCCCTACAATGAGCAGTTCTTC. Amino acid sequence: CASSRGVPYNEQFF.

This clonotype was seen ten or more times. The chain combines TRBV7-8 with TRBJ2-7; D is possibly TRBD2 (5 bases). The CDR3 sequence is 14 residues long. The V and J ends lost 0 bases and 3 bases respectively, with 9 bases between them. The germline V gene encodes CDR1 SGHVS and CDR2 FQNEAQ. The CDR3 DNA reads TGTGCCAGCAGCTTAGCTACGGGGAGCTACGAGCAGTACTTC. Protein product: CASSLATGSYEQYF.

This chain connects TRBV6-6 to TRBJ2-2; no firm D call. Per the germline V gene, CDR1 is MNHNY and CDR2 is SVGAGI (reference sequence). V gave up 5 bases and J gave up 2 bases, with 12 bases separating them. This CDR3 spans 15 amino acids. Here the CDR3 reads CASSPWTTNTGELFF. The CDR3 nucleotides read TGTGCCAGCAGTCCTTGGACGACAAACACCGGGGAGCTGTTTTTT.